Shown below are 23 T cell receptor beta chains from a single sample sequenced in a study of shared clonotypes between healthy human individuals. Profiled with immunoSEQ multiplex PCR; TCRdb holds only in-frame clones, not every one. This sample has 1,500,000 or so clones, with around 97% found just once. Sequenced input: naive CD4+ T cells sorted from blood. Regarding subset: CD45RA+ positively selected. The source is a man aged 25-45 years in good health.

CDR3 protein: CASSDTGRGTEAFF. CDR3 coding DNA: TGCGCCAGCAGTGACACCGGGCGGGGGACTGAAGCTTTCTTT. The gene calls are TRBV10-1 and TRBJ1-1, with TRBD1 as a possible D gene (5 bases). This CDR3 spans 14 amino acids. Germline V gene sequence: CDR1 WNHNN, CDR2 SYGVQD (reference sequence). Trimming stripped 3 bases from V and 5 bases from J, with 13 bases between.

The chain links TRBV5-1 to TRBJ2-1; the match to TRBD2 covers 13 bases. The trim removed 3 bases at V and 7 bases at J, leaving 4 bases unmatched. The CDR3 length is 15 residues. CDR1 is SGHRS and CDR2 is YFSETQ in the germline V gene. CDR3 sequence reads: CASSWGLAGPNEQFF. The CDR3 DNA follows: TGCGCCAGCAGCTGGGGACTAGCGGGACCAAATGAGCAGTTCTTC.

V usage is TRBV4-3 and J usage is TRBJ2-5, with TRBD2 identical over 11 bases. The CDR3 covers 17 residues. V gave up 1 base and J gave up 1 base; unmatched junction bases: 5. Germline CDR1 reads LGHNA; CDR2 reads YSLEER. The CDR3 DNA reads TGCGCCAGCAGCCAAGGTTTCCTAGCGGGAGGCCAAGAGACCCAGTACTTC. This translates into CASSQGFLAGGQETQYF.

This clone appeared a few times. Other DNA variants within this sample encode the same CDR3. CDR3: CASSTGNTEAFF. DNA of the CDR3: TGTGCCAGCAGCACCGGGAACACTGAAGCTTTCTTT. The chain combines TRBV7-3 with TRBJ1-1; D not resolved. The germline V gene has CDR1 SGHTA and CDR2 FQGTGA. V lost 5 bases to trimming and J lost 1 base, with 5 bases between them. The CDR3 runs to 12 residues.

This clone was observed a single time. The chain couples TRBV6-5 to TRBJ1-4; D gene uncertain. The V end lost 0 bases, the J end lost 2 bases, and 10 bases lay between the germline ends. Germline CDR1 reads MNHEY; CDR2 reads SVGAGI. This CDR3 comprises 16 residues. CDR3 loop: CASSYSSGYTNEKLFF. The CDR3 DNA sequence: TGTGCCAGCAGTTACTCGTCCGGTTACACTAATGAAAAACTGTTTTTT.

J is TRBJ2-1 and V is TRBV6-1; D is possibly TRBD2 (6 bases). V lost 3 bases, J lost 2 bases, and 11 bases lay in between. The CDR3 has 15 amino acids. Germline loops: CDR1 MNHNS, CDR2 SASEGT. In DNA form, the CDR3 reads TGTGCCAGCAGTGACGGCGGGACTCCCTACAATGAGCAGTTCTTC. Translation gives CASSDGGTPYNEQFF.

Turning to this clone: The same CDR3 can be traced to other DNA sequences in this sample. The genes are TRBV5-1 and TRBJ2-3, with 10 bases lining up with TRBD2. V dropped 5 bases and J dropped 3; count of bases not matched to a gene: 6. This CDR3 contains 15 residues. Germline assignment: CDR1 SGHRS and CDR2 YFSETQ. This chain's CDR3 is CASRLAGVRTDTQYF. The CDR3 region has the DNA TGCGCCAGCAGGCTAGCGGGAGTAAGAACAGATACGCAGTATTTT.

The chain combines TRBV11-3 with TRBJ2-3; D might be TRBD2 (6 bases). This CDR3 region has 15 residues. Germline CDR1 and CDR2: SGHNT and YENEEA. The V end lost 0 bases, the J end lost 4 bases, and 11 bases lay between the germline ends. As DNA, the CDR3 is TGTGCCAGCAGCTTAGACGGGAGAGTCGCAGATACGCAGTATTTT. Translating gives CASSLDGRVADTQYF.

This sequence joins TRBV5-1 and TRBJ2-7; the D is unclear. CDR1 and CDR2 (germline): SGHRS, YFSETQ. Trimming took off 5 bases at V and 5 bases at J, with 8 bases between the two ends. The CDR3 extends over 11 amino acids. The CDR3 DNA is TGCGCCAGCAGAGGTTGGAACGAGCAGTACTTC. Amino acid sequence: CASRGWNEQYF. The entire variable domain, with the rest obtained from reference TRBV5-1 and TRBJ2-7, is as follows: KAGVTQTPRYLIKTRGQQVTLSCSPISGHRSVSWYQQTPGQGLQFLFEYFSETQRNKGNFPGRFSGRQFSNSRSEMNVSTLELGDSALYLCASRGWNEQYFGPGTRLTVT.

This clone was detected once. The chain links TRBV2 to TRBJ2-5; D possibly matches TRBD1 or TRBD2 (5 bases each). V was trimmed by 2 bases and J by 1 base, leaving 8 bases between them. The CDR3 runs to 14 residues. CDR1 and CDR2 from the germline V gene are SNHLY and FYNNEI. The CDR3 region is CASSELGTQETQYF. CDR3 DNA sequence: TGTGCCAGCAGTGAATTAGGGACCCAAGAGACCCAGTACTTC.

This chain connects TRBV14 to TRBJ2-2; D possibly corresponds to TRBD1 (5 bases). V lost 2 bases to trimming and J lost 1 base, with 8 bases between them. Germline assignment: CDR1 SGHDN and CDR2 FVKESK. This CDR3 is built from 15 residues. The DNA for the CDR3 is TGTGCCAGCAGCCAACTCGACAGGAACACCGGGGAGCTGTTTTTT. Amino acids: CASSQLDRNTGELFF.

The CDR3: CASRDDRRDGYTF. The CDR3 nucleotides read TGTGCCAGCAGGGACGACAGGCGCGATGGCTACACCTTC. This chain joins TRBV2 and TRBJ1-2; a weak D match, TRBD1 (6 bases). The length of the CDR3 is 13 residues. V was cut by 6 bases and J by 6 bases, with 14 bases left in between. Germline V gives CDR1 SNHLY, CDR2 FYNNEI.

The CDR3 bases are TGTGCCAGCAGTTTATTGGCAGGGCCTGGAAACACCATATATTTT. This encodes CASSLLAGPGNTIYF. The chain links TRBV27 to TRBJ1-3; the D gene is possibly TRBD1 (5 bases). The CDR3 sequence is 15 residues long. The V end lost 1 base, the J end lost 2 bases, and 9 bases lay between the germline ends. Germline CDR1 and CDR2: MNHEY and SMNVEV (reference sequence).

This clone was picked up one time. This chain connects TRBV7-8 to TRBJ1-5; D is perhaps TRBD1 (6 bases). The ends were cut back, 1 base at V and 0 bases at J, with 13 bases in the middle. The CDR3 extends over 17 amino acids. Germline CDR1 SGHVS, CDR2 FQNEAQ. The CDR3 nucleotides are TGTGCCAGCAGCTTAGGGGTAAACAGGGATAGCAATCAGCCCCAGCATTTT. It translates to CASSLGVNRDSNQPQHF.

The rearrangement links TRBV7-2 to TRBJ2-7; tentative D call: TRBD1 (7 bases). Trimming took off 5 bases at V and 7 bases at J, with 15 bases between the two ends. The CDR3 is 13 residues long. CDR1 SGHTA and CDR2 FQGNSA come from the germline V gene. CDR3 amino acids: CASSRRGVREQYF. CDR3 DNA sequence: TGTGCCAGCAGCCGCAGGGGGGTCAGGGAGCAGTACTTC. Combining the CDR3 with reference TRBV7-2 and TRBJ2-7 gives the whole variable domain GAGVSQSPSNKVTEKGKDVELRCDPISGHTALYWYRQSLGQGLEFLIYFQGNSAPDKSGLPSDRFSAERTGGSVSTLTIQRTQQEDSAVYLCASSRRGVREQYFGPGTRLTVT.

The chain recombines TRBV6-5 with TRBJ1-1; D is unresolved. The V end lost 2 bases, the J end lost 7 bases, and 17 bases lay between the germline ends. The CDR3 extends over 15 amino acids. CDR1 MNHEY and CDR2 SVGAGI come from the germline V gene. DNA for the CDR3: TGTGCCAGCAGTTACGCTACCTCGGGGTATATTGAAGCTTTCTTT. Translated, it gives CASSYATSGYIEAFF.

As concerns this clone: The same CDR3 can be traced to other DNA sequences in this sample. CDR3 in DNA: TGCGCCAGCAGCTTGGGACGAGGAGAAGAGACCCAGTACTTC. Residues: CASSLGRGEETQYF. This chain links TRBV5-1 with TRBJ2-5; D remains ambiguous. The germline CDR1 and CDR2 sequences are SGHRS and YFSETQ. V lost 0 bases, J lost 3 bases, and 9 bases lay in between. There are 14 residues in the CDR3.

In its sample, this clone was seen once. This chain links TRBV19 with TRBJ2-7; the D gene could be TRBD1 or TRBD2 (5 bases each). The V gene lost 3 bases and the J gene lost 0 bases, with 9 bases spanning the gap. CDR1 and CDR2 (germline): LNHDA, SQIVND (reference sequence). The CDR3 has 14 residues. The CDR3 DNA reads as TGTGCCAGTAGTATTGCAGGGAGCTCCTACGAGCAGTACTTC. This codes for CASSIAGSSYEQYF.

For the CDR3, the DNA is TGCGCCAGCAGCCAAGGTCAAGGGGGTCCCTACGAGCAGTACTTC. Its translation: CASSQGQGGPYEQYF. The chain uses TRBV4-1 and TRBJ2-7, with D tentatively TRBD1 (6 bases). The V gene's germline CDR1 is MGHRA and CDR2 YSYEKL. The V end lost 1 base, the J end lost 2 bases, and 12 bases lay between the germline ends. CDR3 size: 15 residues.

In regard to this clone: Other DNA sequences within the sample encode an identical CDR3. The chain carries TRBV10-3 and TRBJ1-2; D gene ambiguous. Germline CDR1 is ENHRY and CDR2 is SYGVKD. Deletions cut 3 bases from V and 4 bases from J, with 3 bases between. CDR3 length equals 11 residues. The CDR3 DNA is TGTGCCATCAGTGATAGCTATGGCTACACCTTC. Its translation: CAISDSYGYTF.

This rearrangement joins TRBV9 to TRBJ2-2; TRBD2 matches 9 bases. This CDR3 is built from 15 residues. Germline CDR1 reads SGDLS; CDR2 reads YYNGEE. The trim removed 4 bases at V and 6 bases at J, leaving 7 bases unmatched. Here the CDR3 reads CASSPVIAGAGELFF. Here the CDR3 DNA reads TGTGCCAGCAGCCCCGTAATAGCGGGAGCCGGGGAGCTGTTTTTT.

Concerning this clone itself: The same CDR3 also results from other DNA sequences found in this sample. This rearrangement joins TRBV4-1 to TRBJ2-1; D not certain. Trimming removed 0 bases from V and 7 bases from J, with 4 bases in between. The CDR3 length is 12 residues. CDR1 MGHRA and CDR2 YSYEKL come from the germline V gene. The CDR3 DNA follows: TGCGCCAGCAGCCAAGATTCGAATGAGCAGTTCTTC. Protein: CASSQDSNEQFF.

The CDR3 DNA is TGCGCCAGCAGCCCGGCAAAGGGACAGGGGTGGGAGACCCAGTACTTC. Amino acid sequence: CASSPAKGQGWETQYF. The chain employs TRBV5-1 and TRBJ2-5; the match to TRBD1 covers 10 bases. CDR1 and CDR2 from the germline V gene are SGHRS and YFSETQ. V shed 4 bases and J 5 bases; nucleotides not matched to a gene: 11. This CDR3 has 16 amino acids. Combining the CDR3 with reference TRBV5-1 and TRBJ2-5 gives the whole variable domain KAGVTQTPRYLIKTRGQQVTLSCSPISGHRSVSWYQQTPGQGLQFLFEYFSETQRNKGNFPGRFSGRQFSNSRSEMNVSTLELGDSALYLCASSPAKGQGWETQYFGPGTRLLVL.